A selection of T cell receptor beta chains follows, all from one sample in a study of blood T cell repertoires in COVID-19. Assay used: immunoSEQ multiplex PCR; TCRdb lists only in-frame clones, some missing. In the table there are tens of thousands of clones, 75% to 90% of which are singletons. What was sequenced was peripheral blood. The receptors here all came from a man at least 80 years old with acute or convalescent COVID-19. The CDR3 runs from the conserved cysteine through the conserved F or W. Fields, in order: D gene, J gene, V gene, clone size, CDR3 protein, CDR3 DNA. The D gene is left open where the match is weak. Not all rows give a size; the values are once, few, many and, for expanded clones, a class.

d_call: -
j_call: TRBJ1-3
v_call: TRBV9
clone_size: few
cdr3_aa: CASSAGQTSGNTIYF
cdr3_nt: TGTGCCAGCAGCGCCGGACAGACCTCTGGAAACACCATATATTTT

d_call: -
j_call: TRBJ2-5
v_call: TRBV7-9
clone_size: -
cdr3_aa: CASTLTGRETQYF
cdr3_nt: TGTGCCAGCACCTTAACGGGGAGAGAGACCCAGTACTTC

d_call: TRBD2
j_call: TRBJ2-5
v_call: TRBV5-4
clone_size: -
cdr3_aa: CASSFGLAGQETQYF
cdr3_nt: TGTGCCAGCAGCTTCGGACTAGCTGGCCAAGAGACCCAGTACTTC

d_call: TRBD1
j_call: TRBJ2-5
v_call: TRBV10-2
clone_size: -
cdr3_aa: CASSDPGGGRETQYF
cdr3_nt: TGCGCCAGCAGTGATCCAGGGGGCGGGCGGGAGACCCAGTACTTC

d_call: TRBD1
j_call: TRBJ1-4
v_call: TRBV9
clone_size: -
cdr3_aa: CASSPYRGTNEKLFF
cdr3_nt: TGTGCCAGCAGCCCCTACAGGGGAACTAATGAAAAACTGTTTTTT

d_call: TRBD1
j_call: TRBJ1-1
v_call: TRBV6-5
clone_size: -
cdr3_aa: CASSWDRRGTEAFF
cdr3_nt: TGTGCCAGCAGTTGGGACAGGAGAGGGACTGAAGCTTTCTTT

d_call: TRBD2
j_call: TRBJ2-3
v_call: TRBV5-1
clone_size: -
cdr3_aa: CASSSNPAGTSISDTQYF
cdr3_nt: TGCGCCAGCAGCTCTAATCCCGCCGGGACTAGCATTTCTGATACGCAGTATTTT

d_call: -
j_call: TRBJ1-6
v_call: TRBV10-3
clone_size: -
cdr3_aa: CAISSRPQGSPLHF
cdr3_nt: TGTGCCATCAGTTCAAGACCACAGGGCTCACCCCTCCACTTT

d_call: -
j_call: TRBJ2-7
v_call: TRBV5-1
clone_size: -
cdr3_aa: CASSLEGGGDYEQYF
cdr3_nt: TGCGCCAGCAGCTTGGAAGGTGGCGGAGACTACGAGCAGTACTTC

d_call: TRBD1
j_call: TRBJ2-7
v_call: TRBV5-1
clone_size: -
cdr3_aa: CASSPPGQGYEQYF
cdr3_nt: TGCGCCAGCAGCCCCCCGGGACAGGGTTACGAGCAGTACTTC

d_call: TRBD1
j_call: TRBJ1-1
v_call: TRBV7-3
clone_size: -
cdr3_aa: CASSPPGGVEAFF
cdr3_nt: TGTGCCAGCAGCCCACCAGGGGGCGTTGAAGCTTTCTTT

d_call: TRBD1
j_call: TRBJ2-1
v_call: TRBV24-1
clone_size: -
cdr3_aa: CATSRTGGTYNEQFF
cdr3_nt: TGTGCCACCAGTCGGACAGGGGGCACCTACAATGAGCAGTTCTTC

d_call: TRBD2
j_call: TRBJ2-7
v_call: TRBV10-3
clone_size: once
cdr3_aa: CAISRGLAGFHEQYF
cdr3_nt: TGTGCCATCAGTAGGGGACTAGCGGGGTTCCACGAGCAGTACTTC

d_call: TRBD2
j_call: TRBJ2-7
v_call: TRBV28
clone_size: once
cdr3_aa: CASSFLTSGRGNSYEQYF
cdr3_nt: TGTGCCAGCAGTTTCCTCACTAGCGGGAGAGGCAACTCCTACGAGCAGTACTTC

d_call: -
j_call: TRBJ1-1
v_call: TRBV27
clone_size: -
cdr3_aa: CASSLFGGMNTEAFF
cdr3_nt: TGTGCCAGCAGTTTATTTGGAGGGATGAACACTGAAGCTTTCTTT